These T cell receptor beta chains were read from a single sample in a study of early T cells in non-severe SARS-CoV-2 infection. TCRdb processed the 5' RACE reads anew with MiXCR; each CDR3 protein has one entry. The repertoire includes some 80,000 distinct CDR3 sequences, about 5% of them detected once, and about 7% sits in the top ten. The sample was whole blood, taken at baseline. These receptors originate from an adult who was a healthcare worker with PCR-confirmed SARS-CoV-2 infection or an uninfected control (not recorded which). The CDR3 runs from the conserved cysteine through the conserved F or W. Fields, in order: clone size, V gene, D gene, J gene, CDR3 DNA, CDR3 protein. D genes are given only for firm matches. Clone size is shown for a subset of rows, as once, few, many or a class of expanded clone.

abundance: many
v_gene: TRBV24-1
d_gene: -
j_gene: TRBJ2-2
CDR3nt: TGTGCCACCAGTGATGCCTTCGGGCGGTTCGCGAACACCGGGGAGCTGTTTTTT
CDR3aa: CATSDAFGRFANTGELFF

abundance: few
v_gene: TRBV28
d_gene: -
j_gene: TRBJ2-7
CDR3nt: TGTGCCAGCAGTTCTAGCGACGAGCAGTACTTC
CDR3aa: CASSSSDEQYF

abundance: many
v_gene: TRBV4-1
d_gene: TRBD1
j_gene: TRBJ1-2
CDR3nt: TGCGCCAGCAGCCACGATGGGACAGGGGTGGGGAAGAGCTACACCTTC
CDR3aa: CASSHDGTGVGKSYTF

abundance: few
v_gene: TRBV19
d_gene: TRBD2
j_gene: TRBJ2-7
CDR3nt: TGTGCCAGTACCTCCCGGACTAGCGGCGAGCAGTACTTC
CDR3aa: CASTSRTSGEQYF

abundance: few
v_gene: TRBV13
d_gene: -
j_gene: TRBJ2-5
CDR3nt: TGTGCCAGCAGCTCCACCCGGGGTTGGGAGACCCAGTACTTC
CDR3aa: CASSSTRGWETQYF

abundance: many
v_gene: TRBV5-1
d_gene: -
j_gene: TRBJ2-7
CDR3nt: TGCGCCAGCAGCTTGGAGGCGCTAGCGATGATGAGGGAGCAGTACTTC
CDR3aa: CASSLEALAMMREQYF

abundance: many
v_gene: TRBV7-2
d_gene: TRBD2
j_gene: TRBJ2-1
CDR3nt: TGTGCCAGCAGCCTCGTCAAACTAGCGGGAGGTCGGAATGAGCAGTTCTTC
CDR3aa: CASSLVKLAGGRNEQFF

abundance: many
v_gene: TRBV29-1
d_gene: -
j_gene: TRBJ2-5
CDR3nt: TGCAGCGTTGAAAGCAGGGACGGAGAGACCCAGTACTTC
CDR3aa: CSVESRDGETQYF

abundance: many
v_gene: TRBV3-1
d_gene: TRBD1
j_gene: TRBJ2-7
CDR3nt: TGTGCCAGCAGCAAGACCGCCGGGACAGGGTACTCCTACGAGCAGTACTTC
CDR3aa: CASSKTAGTGYSYEQYF

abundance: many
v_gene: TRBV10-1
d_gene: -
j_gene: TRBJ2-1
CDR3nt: TGCGCCAGCAGCCGAGACTCGACCGGGGTAGAGCAGTTCTTC
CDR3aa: CASSRDSTGVEQFF

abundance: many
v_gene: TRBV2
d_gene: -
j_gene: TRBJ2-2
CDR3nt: TGTGCCAGCAGTTATCAGGGGAGGCCCGGGGAGCTGTTTTTT
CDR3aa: CASSYQGRPGELFF

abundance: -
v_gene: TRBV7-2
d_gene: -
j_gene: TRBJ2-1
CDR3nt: TGTGCCAGCAGCTTATACGCTAAGGGGGAGGAGCAGTTCTTC
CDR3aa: CASSLYAKGEEQFF

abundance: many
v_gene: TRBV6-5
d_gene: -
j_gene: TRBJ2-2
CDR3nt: TGTGCCAGCAGCCCCGGGCTCGACTACGCGAACACCGGGGAGCTGTTTTTT
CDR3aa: CASSPGLDYANTGELFF

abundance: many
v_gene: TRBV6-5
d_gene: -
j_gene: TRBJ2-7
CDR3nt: TGTGCCAGCCGCTCGGGACGGACCTCCTACGAGCAGTACTTC
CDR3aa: CASRSGRTSYEQYF

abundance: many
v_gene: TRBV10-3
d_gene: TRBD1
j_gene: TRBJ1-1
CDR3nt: TGTGCCATCAGCTTAACAGGGGGCGCAGCGGCTGAAGCTTTCTTT
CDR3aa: CAISLTGGAAAEAFF

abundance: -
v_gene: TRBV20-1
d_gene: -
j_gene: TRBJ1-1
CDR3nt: TGCAGTGCTAGTCGGGGACGGTTCAACACTGAAGCTTTCTTT
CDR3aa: CSASRGRFNTEAFF

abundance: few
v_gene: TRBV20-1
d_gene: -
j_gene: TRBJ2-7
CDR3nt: TGCAGTGCGAGGGGCGGCCTCAGCTCCTACGAGCAGTACTTC
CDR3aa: CSARGGLSSYEQYF

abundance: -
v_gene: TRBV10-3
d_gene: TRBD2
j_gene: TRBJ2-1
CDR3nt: TGTGCCATCAGTCCCGCGGGAGGGCTTGCGGATGAGCAGTTCTTC
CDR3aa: CAISPAGGLADEQFF

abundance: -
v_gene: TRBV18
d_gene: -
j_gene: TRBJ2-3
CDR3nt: TGTGCCAGCGCCACAGATACGCAGTATTTT
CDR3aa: CASATDTQYF

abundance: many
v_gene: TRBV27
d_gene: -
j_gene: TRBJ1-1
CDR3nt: TGTGCCAGCAGTTCACAATTTATCAAGGTGACTGAAGCTTTCTTT
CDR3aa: CASSSQFIKVTEAFF

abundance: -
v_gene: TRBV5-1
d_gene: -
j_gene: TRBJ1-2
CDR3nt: TGCGCCAGCAGCTTGGCGACGGACTATGGCTACACCTTC
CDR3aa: CASSLATDYGYTF

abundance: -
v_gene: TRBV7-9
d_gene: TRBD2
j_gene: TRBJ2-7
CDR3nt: TGTGCCAGCAGCCCCCGGGCAGCGGGAAGTTACGAGCAGTACTTC
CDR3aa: CASSPRAAGSYEQYF

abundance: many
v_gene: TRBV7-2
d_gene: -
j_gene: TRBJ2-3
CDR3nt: TGTGCCAGCAGCTCTGTAATGAGTACGCAGTATTTT
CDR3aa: CASSSVMSTQYF

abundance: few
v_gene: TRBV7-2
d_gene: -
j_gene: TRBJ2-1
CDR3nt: TGTGCCAGCAGCCGAGCCCCGACCACAAGTAATGAGCAGTTCTTC
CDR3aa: CASSRAPTTSNEQFF

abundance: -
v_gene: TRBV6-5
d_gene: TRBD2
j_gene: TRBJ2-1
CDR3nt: TGTGCCAGCAGTTACTCTCCTAGCGGCAATGAGCAGTTCTTC
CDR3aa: CASSYSPSGNEQFF

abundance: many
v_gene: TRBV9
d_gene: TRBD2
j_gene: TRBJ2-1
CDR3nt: TGTGCCAGCAGCGCGCTCCATAGCTCTCTACTAGCGGACAATGAGCAGTTCTTC
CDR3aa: CASSALHSSLLADNEQFF

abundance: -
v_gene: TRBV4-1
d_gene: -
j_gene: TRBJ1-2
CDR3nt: TGCGCCAGCAGCCAACACGAACAGGCCAACTATGGCTACACCTTC
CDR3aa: CASSQHEQANYGYTF

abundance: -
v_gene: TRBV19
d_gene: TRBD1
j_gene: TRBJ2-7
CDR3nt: TGTGCCAGTAGGAATCCCGGGACAGGGGTCTACGAGCAGTACTTC
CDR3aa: CASRNPGTGVYEQYF

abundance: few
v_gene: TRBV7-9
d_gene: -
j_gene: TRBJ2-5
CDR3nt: TGTGCCAGCAGCTTGGAGGGACGGAGAGAGACCCAGTACTTC
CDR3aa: CASSLEGRRETQYF

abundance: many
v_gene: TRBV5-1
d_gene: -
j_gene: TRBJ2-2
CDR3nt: TGCGCCAGCTACCCAGGGGATCAGGGCACCGGGGAGCTGTTTTTT
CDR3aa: CASYPGDQGTGELFF

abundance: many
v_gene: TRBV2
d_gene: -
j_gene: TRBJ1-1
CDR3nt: TGTGCCAGCATCATGACCCTTGGAGCTTTCTTT
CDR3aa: CASIMTLGAFF

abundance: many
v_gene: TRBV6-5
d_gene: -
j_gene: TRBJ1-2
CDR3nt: TGTGCCAGCAGTTCCCGACCTTGGGGCTACACCTTC
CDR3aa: CASSSRPWGYTF

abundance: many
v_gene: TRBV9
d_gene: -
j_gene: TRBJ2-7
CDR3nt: TGTGCCAGCAGCGTAGGAGGGGGGGCTAACTACGAGCAGTACTTC
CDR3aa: CASSVGGGANYEQYF

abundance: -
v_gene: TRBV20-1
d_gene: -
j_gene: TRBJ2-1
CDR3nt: TGCAGTGCTCGGGGCTGGCCCGCGCTCTTC
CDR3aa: CSARGWPALF

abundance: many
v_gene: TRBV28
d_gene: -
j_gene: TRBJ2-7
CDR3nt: TGTGCCAGCACCCAAGACAGGCCTCCCTACGAGCAGTACTTC
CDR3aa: CASTQDRPPYEQYF

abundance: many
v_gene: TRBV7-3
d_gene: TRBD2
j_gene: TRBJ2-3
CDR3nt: TGTGCCAGCAGCCCCTTCCTAGGGACTAGCGGATCAGATACGCAGTATTTT
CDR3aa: CASSPFLGTSGSDTQYF

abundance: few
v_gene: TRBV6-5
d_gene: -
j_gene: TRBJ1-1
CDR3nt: TGTGCCAGCAGTTACGGGAGGGGAACTGAAGCTTTCTTT
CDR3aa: CASSYGRGTEAFF

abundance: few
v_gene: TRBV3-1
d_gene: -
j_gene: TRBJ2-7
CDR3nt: TGTGCCAGCAGCCGGGGAAGATCGCAGTACTTC
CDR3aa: CASSRGRSQYF

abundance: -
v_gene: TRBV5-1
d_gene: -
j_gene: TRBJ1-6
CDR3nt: TGCGCCACCTCGGACGGCACGGGCGATTCACCCCTCCACTTT
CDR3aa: CATSDGTGDSPLHF

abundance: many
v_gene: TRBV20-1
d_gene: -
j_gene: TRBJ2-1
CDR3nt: TGCAGTGCTACGAGGGACGGATACAATGAGCAGTTCTTC
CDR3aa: CSATRDGYNEQFF

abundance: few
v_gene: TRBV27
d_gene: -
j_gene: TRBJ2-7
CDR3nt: TGTGCCAGCAGTTTAGGCCCTACTTACGAGCAGTACTTC
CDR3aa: CASSLGPTYEQYF

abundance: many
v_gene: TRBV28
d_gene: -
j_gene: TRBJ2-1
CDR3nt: TGTGCCAGTGGACGGTTCTACAATGAGCAGTTCTTC
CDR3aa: CASGRFYNEQFF

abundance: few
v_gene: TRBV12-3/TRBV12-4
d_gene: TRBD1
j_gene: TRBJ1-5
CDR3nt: TGTGCCAGCAGTTCGGCCGGACAGGGGAGCAATCAGCCCCAGCATTTT
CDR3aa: CASSSAGQGSNQPQHF

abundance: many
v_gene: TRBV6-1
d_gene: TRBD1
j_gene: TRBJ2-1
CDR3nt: TGTGCCAGCAGTGACGGGGACAGCCCACAGTTCTTC
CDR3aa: CASSDGDSPQFF

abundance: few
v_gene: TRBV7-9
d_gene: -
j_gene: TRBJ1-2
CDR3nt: TGTGCCAGCAGCTCCCCCACCAGCGAAGCTAACTATGGCTACACCTTC
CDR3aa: CASSSPTSEANYGYTF

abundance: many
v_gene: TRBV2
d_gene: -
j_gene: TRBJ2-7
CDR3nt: TGTGCCAGCAGTGAAGGCGGAGCGGCCTACGAGCAGTACTTC
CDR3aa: CASSEGGAAYEQYF

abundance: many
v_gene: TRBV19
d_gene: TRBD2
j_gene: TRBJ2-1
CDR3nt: TGTGCCAGTAGTATAACGGGACTAGCGGGATACCCTCCCTACAATGAGCAGTTCTTC
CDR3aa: CASSITGLAGYPPYNEQFF

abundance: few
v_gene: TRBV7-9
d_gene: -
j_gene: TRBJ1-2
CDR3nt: TGTGCCTTAGACGCCTACTATGGCTACACCTTC
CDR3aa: CALDAYYGYTF

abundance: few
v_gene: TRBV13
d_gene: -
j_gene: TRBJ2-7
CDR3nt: TGTGCCAGCAGCGCCCACACCTACGAGCAGTACTTC
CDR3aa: CASSAHTYEQYF

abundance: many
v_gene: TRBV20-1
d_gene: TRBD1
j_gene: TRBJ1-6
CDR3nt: TGCAGTGCTAGAGACGACAGGGGATACTCCTATAATTCACCCCTCCACTTT
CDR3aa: CSARDDRGYSYNSPLHF

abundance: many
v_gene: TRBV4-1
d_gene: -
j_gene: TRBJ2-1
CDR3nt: TGCGCCAGCAGCCCTGAGAACCATCCTGATGAGCAGTTCTTC
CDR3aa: CASSPENHPDEQFF

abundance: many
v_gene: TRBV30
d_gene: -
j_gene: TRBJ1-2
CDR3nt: TGTGCCTGGAGTGTAGTGTACCCCTACGGCTACACCTTC
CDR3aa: CAWSVVYPYGYTF

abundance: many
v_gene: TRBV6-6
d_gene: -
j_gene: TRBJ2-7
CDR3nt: TGTGCCAGCAGTTACTCCCCGGCCTCCTACGAGCAGTACTTC
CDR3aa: CASSYSPASYEQYF

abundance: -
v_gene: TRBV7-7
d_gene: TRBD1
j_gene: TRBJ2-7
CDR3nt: TGTGCCAGCAGCTTGACAGGGGATGGAGAGCAGTACTTC
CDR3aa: CASSLTGDGEQYF

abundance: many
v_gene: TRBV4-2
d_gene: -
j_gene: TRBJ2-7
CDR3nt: TGTGCCAGCAGCCAAGTGAGAGACCCCACGTACGAGCAGTACTTC
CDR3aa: CASSQVRDPTYEQYF

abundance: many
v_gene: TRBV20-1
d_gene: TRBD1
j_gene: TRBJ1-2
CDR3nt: TGCAGTGCGACCGGGACAGGACAGACCGGGGGCTACACCTTC
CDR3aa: CSATGTGQTGGYTF

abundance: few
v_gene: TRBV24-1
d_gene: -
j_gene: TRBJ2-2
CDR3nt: TGTGCCACCAGTGATTTAGGCCTTCTCGGAGGCGGGGAGCTGTTTTTT
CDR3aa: CATSDLGLLGGGELFF

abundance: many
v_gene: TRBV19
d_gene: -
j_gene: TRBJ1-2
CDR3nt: TGTGCCAGGGGTGATGGCTACACCTTC
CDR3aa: CARGDGYTF

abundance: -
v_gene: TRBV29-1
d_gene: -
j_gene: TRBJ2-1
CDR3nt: TGCAGCGTTGATGCGTTCAGCGACAATGAGCAGTTCTTC
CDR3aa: CSVDAFSDNEQFF